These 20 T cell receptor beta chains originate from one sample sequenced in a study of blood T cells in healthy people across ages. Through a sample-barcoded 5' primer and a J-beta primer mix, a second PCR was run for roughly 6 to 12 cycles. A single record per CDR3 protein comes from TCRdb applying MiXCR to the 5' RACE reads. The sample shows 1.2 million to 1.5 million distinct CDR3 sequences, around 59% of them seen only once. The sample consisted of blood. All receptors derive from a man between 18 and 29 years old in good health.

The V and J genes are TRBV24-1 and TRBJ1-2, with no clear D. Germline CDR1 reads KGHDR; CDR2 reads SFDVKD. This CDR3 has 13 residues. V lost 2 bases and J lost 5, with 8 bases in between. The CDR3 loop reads CATSDSTEYGYTF. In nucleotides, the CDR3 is TGTGCCACCAGTGATTCGACCGAATATGGCTACACCTTC.

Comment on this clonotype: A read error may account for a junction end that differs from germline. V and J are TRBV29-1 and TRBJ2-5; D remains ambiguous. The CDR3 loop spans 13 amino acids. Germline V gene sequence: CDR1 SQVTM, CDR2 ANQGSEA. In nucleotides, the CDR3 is TGCAGCGGTGAAGGACGATTGAGGGAGACCCAGTACTTC. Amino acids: CSGEGRLRETQYF.

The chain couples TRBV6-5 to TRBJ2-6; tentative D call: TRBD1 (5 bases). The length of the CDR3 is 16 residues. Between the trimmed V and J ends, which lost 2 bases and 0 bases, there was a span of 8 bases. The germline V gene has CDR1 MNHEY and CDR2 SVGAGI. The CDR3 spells CASSYQGYSGANVLTF. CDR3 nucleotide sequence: TGTGCCAGCAGTTACCAGGGATACTCTGGGGCCAACGTCCTGACTTTC.

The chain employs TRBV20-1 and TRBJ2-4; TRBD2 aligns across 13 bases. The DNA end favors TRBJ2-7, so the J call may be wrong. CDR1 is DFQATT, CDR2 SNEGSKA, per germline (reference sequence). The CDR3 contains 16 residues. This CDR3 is CSAKTRLAGGPYEQYF. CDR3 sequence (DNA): TGCAGTGCTAAAACCCGACTAGCGGGGGGACCCTACGAGCAGTACTTC.

Here the CDR3 DNA reads TGCAGTGCTAGAGATAGCCCGGGGGAAAACACCGGGGAGCTGTTTTTT. Its translation: CSARDSPGENTGELFF. The gene calls are TRBV20-1 and TRBJ2-2, with a tentative D call TRBD2 (6 bases). The CDR3 has 16 residues. Germline V gives CDR1 DFQATT, CDR2 SNEGSKA (reference sequence). V shed 0 bases and J shed 2 bases, with 13 bases lying between them.

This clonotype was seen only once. The CDR3 here is CSAHRGSETQYF. The CDR3 DNA reads as TGCAGTGCTCATAGGGGGAGTGAGACCCAGTACTTC. This chain links TRBV20-1 with TRBJ2-5, with D possibly being TRBD1 (6 bases). The CDR3 spans 12 residues. CDR1 and CDR2 from the germline V gene are DFQATT and SNEGSKA (reference sequence). The V end lost 5 bases, the J end lost 5 bases, and 12 bases lay between the germline ends.

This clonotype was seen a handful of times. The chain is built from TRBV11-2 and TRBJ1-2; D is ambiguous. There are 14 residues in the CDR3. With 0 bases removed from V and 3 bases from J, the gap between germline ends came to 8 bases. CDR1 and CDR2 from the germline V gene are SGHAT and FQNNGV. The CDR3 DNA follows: TGTGCCAGCAGCTTAGAACCCCAGGACTATGGCTACACCTTC. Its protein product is CASSLEPQDYGYTF.

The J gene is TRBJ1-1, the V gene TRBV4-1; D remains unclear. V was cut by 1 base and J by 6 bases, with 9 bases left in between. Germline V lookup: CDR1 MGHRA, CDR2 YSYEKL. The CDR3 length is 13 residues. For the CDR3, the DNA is TGCGCCAGCAGCCAAGGATCGGGCCCTGAAGCTTTCTTT. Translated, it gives CASSQGSGPEAFF.

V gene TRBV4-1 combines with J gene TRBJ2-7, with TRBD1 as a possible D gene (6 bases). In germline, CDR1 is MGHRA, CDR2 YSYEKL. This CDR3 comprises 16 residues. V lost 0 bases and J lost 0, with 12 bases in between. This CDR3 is CASSQDSTGSSYEQYF. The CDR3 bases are TGCGCCAGCAGCCAAGATAGTACAGGGAGCTCCTACGAGCAGTACTTC.

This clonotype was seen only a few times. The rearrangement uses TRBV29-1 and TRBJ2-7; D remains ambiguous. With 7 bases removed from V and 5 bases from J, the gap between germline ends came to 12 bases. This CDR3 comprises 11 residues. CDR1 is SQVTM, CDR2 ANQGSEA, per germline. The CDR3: CSGLLGDEQYF. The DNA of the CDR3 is TGCAGCGGGCTTCTAGGAGACGAGCAGTACTTC.

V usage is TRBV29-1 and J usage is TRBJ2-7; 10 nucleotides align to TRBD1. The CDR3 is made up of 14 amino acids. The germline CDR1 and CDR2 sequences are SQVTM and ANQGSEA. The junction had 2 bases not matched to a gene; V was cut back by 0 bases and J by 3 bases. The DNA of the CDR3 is TGCAGCGTTGAAGACCGGACAGGGGGCTACGAGCAGTACTTC. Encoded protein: CSVEDRTGGYEQYF.

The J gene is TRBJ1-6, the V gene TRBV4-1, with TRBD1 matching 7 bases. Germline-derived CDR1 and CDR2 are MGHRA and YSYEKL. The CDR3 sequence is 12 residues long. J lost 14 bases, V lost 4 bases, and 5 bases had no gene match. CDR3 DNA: TGCGCCAGCAGCCGAGACAGGGCCTCCCTCCACTTT. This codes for CASSRDRASLHF.

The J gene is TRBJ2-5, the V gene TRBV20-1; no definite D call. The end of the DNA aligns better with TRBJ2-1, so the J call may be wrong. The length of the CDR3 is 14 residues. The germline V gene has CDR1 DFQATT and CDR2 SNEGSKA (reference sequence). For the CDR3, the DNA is TGCAGTGCTAGGGTAGACGGCCTTCAAGAGACCCAGTTCTTC. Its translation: CSARVDGLQETQFF.

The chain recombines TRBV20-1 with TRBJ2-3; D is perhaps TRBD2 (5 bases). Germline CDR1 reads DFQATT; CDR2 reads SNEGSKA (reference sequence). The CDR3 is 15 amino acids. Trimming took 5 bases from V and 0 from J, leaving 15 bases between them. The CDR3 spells CSAPQEPGSTDTQYF. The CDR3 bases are TGCAGTGCTCCCCAGGAGCCGGGAAGCACAGATACGCAGTATTTT.

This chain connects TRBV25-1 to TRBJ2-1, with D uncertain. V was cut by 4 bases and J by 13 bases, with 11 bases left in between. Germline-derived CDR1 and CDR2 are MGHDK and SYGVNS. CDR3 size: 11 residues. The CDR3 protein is CASSATRTQFF. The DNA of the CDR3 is TGTGCCAGCAGTGCCACTCGGACCCAGTTCTTC.

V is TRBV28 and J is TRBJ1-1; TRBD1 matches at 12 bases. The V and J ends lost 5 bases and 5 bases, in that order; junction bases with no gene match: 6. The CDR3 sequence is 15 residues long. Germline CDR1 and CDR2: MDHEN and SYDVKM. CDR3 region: CASSPPGQGATEAFF. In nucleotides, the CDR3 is TGTGCCAGCAGTCCTCCGGGACAGGGGGCAACTGAAGCTTTCTTT.

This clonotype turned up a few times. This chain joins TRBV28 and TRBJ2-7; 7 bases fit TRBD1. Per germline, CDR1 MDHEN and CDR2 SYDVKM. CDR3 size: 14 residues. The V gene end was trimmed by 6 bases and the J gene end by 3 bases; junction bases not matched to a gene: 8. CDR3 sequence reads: CASSSDREYYEQYF. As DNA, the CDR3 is TGTGCCAGCAGCTCAGACAGGGAGTACTACGAGCAGTACTTC. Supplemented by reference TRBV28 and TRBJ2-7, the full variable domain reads DVKVTQSSRYLVKRTGEKVFLECVQDMDHENMFWYRQDPGLGLRLIYFSYDVKMKEKGDIPEGYSVSREKKERFSLILESASTNQTSMYLCASSSDREYYEQYFGPGTRLTVT.

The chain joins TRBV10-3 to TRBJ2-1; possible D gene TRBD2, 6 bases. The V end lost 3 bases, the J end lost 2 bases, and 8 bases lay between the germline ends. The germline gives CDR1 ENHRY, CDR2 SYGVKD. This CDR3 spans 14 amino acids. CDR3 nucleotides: TGTGCCATCAGTGACGGGAGTGCCTACAATGAGCAGTTCTTC. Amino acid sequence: CAISDGSAYNEQFF.

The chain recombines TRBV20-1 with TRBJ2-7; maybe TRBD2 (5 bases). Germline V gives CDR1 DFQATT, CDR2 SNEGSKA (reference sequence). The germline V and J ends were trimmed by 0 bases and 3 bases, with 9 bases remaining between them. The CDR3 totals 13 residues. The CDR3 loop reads CSARDSGVYEQYF. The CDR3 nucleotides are TGCAGTGCTAGAGATTCCGGGGTCTACGAGCAGTACTTC.

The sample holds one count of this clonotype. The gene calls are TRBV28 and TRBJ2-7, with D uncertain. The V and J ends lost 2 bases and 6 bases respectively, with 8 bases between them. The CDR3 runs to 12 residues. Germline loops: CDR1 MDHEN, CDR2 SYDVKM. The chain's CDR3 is CASSLDGIEQYF. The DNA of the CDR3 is TGTGCCAGCAGTTTAGATGGGATCGAGCAGTACTTC.